This TCR beta chain was identified during a study of T-cell memory formation after mild COVID-19 (dated by TCRdb to the early 2020s). Some background on the complete study: TCR sequence clusters from the two donors were largely donor specific. T-cell clones expanding and contracting after mild COVID-19 in two donors were tracked by longitudinal TCRalpha and TCRbeta repertoire sequencing. Two young, previously healthy adult volunteers made up the cohort, one male and one female. Study-wide findings and limitations: Clones that contracted from day 15 to 85 showed balanced CD4/CD8 phenotypes, whereas a second wave of clones that expanded from day 15 to 37 leaned towards CD4+. The detection of some responding clones in pre-infection memory suggests that pre-existing cross-reactive memory T cells joined the SARS-CoV-2 response. Contracting CD4+ clones appeared mostly in the CM and EM memory subsets, whereas CD8+ clones were enriched in EMRA. The study included only a couple of mild cases, and larger cohorts that include severe cases with pre-infection samples were judged to be necessary. The second-wave clones that peaked on day 37 were not confirmed to be SARS-CoV-2 specific.

Ficoll-Paque density gradient centrifugation was used to isolate PBMCs. Taken from the germline V gene (reference sequence), the CDR1 and CDR2 loops are DFQATT and SNEGSKA. From its cysteine to its phenylalanine, the CDR3 spans 13 amino acids. Only the CDR3 DNA is retained, 39 bases long and in frame from the first base. The germline V and J ends show losses of 2 bases and 6 bases respectively, and no gene match explains 4 bases of the junction. Comment on this clonotype: Which antigen it targets is not known. Per-base qualities were not stored, and no clone one base away is much larger.

Sequencing relied on an Illumina NovaSeq 6000. Using 5'RACE with constant-segment primers, TCRalpha and TCRbeta cDNA libraries were constructed, with sample barcodes and unique molecular identifiers added in the process. RNA was extracted from every sample with Trizol reagent. The libraries were amplified in two PCR steps, and the second step added a second sample barcode and Illumina TruSeq adapters. Sequencing of the libraries was done on an Illumina NovaSeq, producing 2 x 150 bp paired-end reads. In the authors' own workflow: Reads were demultiplexed and collapsed into UMI-guided consensus sequences with migec v1.2.7. Using mixcr v2.1.11, UMI consensuses were aligned to TRA and TRB V and J templates and then assembled into clonotypes. Clonotypes were classified as expanded or contracted when called significant by both edgeR and NoisET, with noise models trained on biological replicates. edgeR calls used a false discovery rate-adjusted p below 0.01 and a log2 fold-change threshold of 1. As an exploratory analysis of dynamics, PCA with hierarchical clustering was applied to max-normalized trajectories of the 1000 most abundant clonotypes. Separately sequenced CD4+ and CD8+ repertoires were used to assign a CD4 or CD8 phenotype to each responding clone. TCRdb reanalyzed the raw reads on its own, using fastp at Q25 for trimming and MiXCR for clone calling, and kept in-frame beta chains. Here each entry gathers all rows of one CDR3 protein and keeps the most common genes and DNA. None of the V and J calls come from the authors' own analysis; TCRdb made them. The sample table records 390,000 or so distinct CDR3 sequences; around a sixth of these occur just once. 20% to 25% of the sample is held by the ten biggest clonotypes.

The source material was PBMCs or a T cell subset sorted from them (not recorded which). This sequence uses TRBV20-1 and TRBJ2-4, and TRBD2 aligns with 7 junction nucleotides. This receptor was identified in a man younger than 35 who had mild COVID-19 (a few samples of this study predate the infection). The sample titles of this study are shuffled in the database, so cell type and time point are left out; the donor was told from shared clones. CDR3 region: CSARPPGGNIQYF. The DNA sequence is TGCAGTGCTAGACCGCCGGGGGGAAACATTCAGTACTTC.